The 19 T cell receptor beta chains presented below share a single source sample, sequenced in a study of blood T cell repertoires in COVID-19. Profiling relied on immunoSEQ multiplex PCR, and the TCRdb table lists in-frame clones only, not all of them. Among about 160,000 clones listed, roughly four fifths were seen once. Sequencing was carried out using peripheral blood. The receptors were gathered from a woman older than 75 with acute or convalescent COVID-19.

This sequence joins TRBV11-1 and TRBJ2-3; weak D call: TRBD1 (6 bases). The length of the CDR3 is 15 residues. Germline V gene lookup returns CDR1 SGHAT and CDR2 FQDESV (reference sequence). Trimming stripped 5 bases from V and 6 bases from J, with 18 bases between. Here the CDR3 DNA reads TGTGCCAGCAGCCCAGGACAGTCCCAGGGTGATACGCAGTATTTT. Residues: CASSPGQSQGDTQYF. Complete variable domain (other parts from reference TRBV11-1 and TRBJ2-3): EAEVAQSPRYKITEKSQAVAFWCDPISGHATLYWYRQILGQGPELLVQFQDESVVDDSQLPKDRFSAERLKGVDSTLKIQPAELGDSAMYLCASSPGQSQGDTQYFGPGTRLTVL.

J is TRBJ1-3 and V is TRBV18; the D gene is possibly TRBD1 (6 bases). CDR1 KGHSH and CDR2 LQKENI come from the germline V gene. V was clipped by 3 bases and J by 0 bases, with 12 bases between them. The CDR3 consists of 16 residues. CDR3 sequence: CASSPGQMLSGNTIYF. DNA of the CDR3: TGTGCCAGCTCACCTGGACAGATGCTCTCTGGAAACACCATATATTTT.

The rearrangement joins TRBV25-1 to TRBJ1-2; D not certain. Trimming left V 8 bases short and J 1 base short, with 17 bases between. This CDR3 spans 15 amino acids. Germline CDR1 reads MGHDK; CDR2 reads SYGVNS. CDR3 protein: CASAPPGWNNYGYTF. CDR3 sequence (DNA): TGTGCCAGCGCCCCCCCGGGGTGGAATAACTATGGCTACACCTTC.

The genes are TRBV12-3 or TRBV12-4 and TRBJ2-3, with D possibly being TRBD1 (6 bases). The length of the CDR3 is 13 residues. The V end lost 5 bases, the J end lost 5 bases, and 11 bases lay between the germline ends. The CDR3 DNA is TGTGCCAGCAGTCTTCAGGGGAAAGATACGCAGTATTTT. This translates into CASSLQGKDTQYF.

The genes are TRBV7-2 and TRBJ2-5; 13 bases are a match to TRBD2. The V segment lost 4 bases and the J segment 2 bases; nucleotides outside the gene matches: 4. The CDR3 consists of 16 residues. Germline V gives CDR1 SGHTA, CDR2 FQGNSA. In DNA form, the CDR3 reads TGTGCCAGCAGCTCCAGGACTAGCGGGGGACAAGAGACCCAGTACTTC. Protein sequence: CASSSRTSGGQETQYF.

This rearrangement joins TRBV5-4 to TRBJ2-7, with D perhaps TRBD2 (6 bases). V shed 4 bases and J shed 9 bases, with 26 bases lying between them. The CDR3 has 16 residues. Germline V gene lookup returns CDR1 SGHNT and CDR2 YYREEE (reference sequence). The CDR3 here is CASSIETGTQLVRQYF. CDR3 DNA: TGTGCCAGCAGCATAGAAACCGGGACTCAACTAGTCCGGCAGTACTTC.

This chain links TRBV12-5 with TRBJ1-2; a possible D gene is TRBD1 (5 bases). This CDR3 region has 16 residues. Trimming removed 0 bases at V and 3 bases at J, with 14 bases between. Germline CDR1 LGHNT, CDR2 FRNRAP. The CDR3 region is CASGLVLGREDYGYTF. The CDR3 DNA follows: TGTGCTAGTGGTTTGGTACTTGGCAGGGAAGACTATGGCTACACCTTC.

DNA for the CDR3: TGCGCCAGCAGCATGGGACAGGGTAACACCGGGGAGCTGTTTTTT. Translating it yields CASSMGQGNTGELFF. The rearrangement uses TRBV5-1 and TRBJ2-2; TRBD1 agrees at 9 bases. The germline V gene has CDR1 SGHRS and CDR2 YFSETQ. This CDR3 is built from 15 residues. V lost 4 bases to trimming and J lost 2 bases; unmatched junction nucleotides: 3.

This chain links TRBV7-2 with TRBJ1-1; tentatively, D is TRBD1 (5 bases). Germline CDR1 and CDR2: SGHTA and FQGNSA. This CDR3 has 16 amino acids. The germline V and J ends were trimmed by 5 bases and 4 bases, with 20 bases remaining between them. The CDR3 loop is CASSTRTQRGRTEAFF. CDR3 DNA sequence: TGTGCCAGCAGCACTCGGACCCAAAGGGGTCGCACTGAAGCTTTCTTT. The full variable domain, rest sourced from reference TRBV7-2 and TRBJ1-1, is GAGVSQSPSNKVTEKGKDVELRCDPISGHTALYWYRQSLGQGLEFLIYFQGNSAPDKSGLPSDRFSAERTGGSVSTLTIQRTQQEDSAVYLCASSTRTQRGRTEAFFGQGTRLTVV.

A remark on this clone: Within the sample, other DNA sequences also encode this same CDR3. This CDR3 is CASSDPRLPAGEQFF. In nucleotides, the CDR3 is TGTGCCAGCAGTGATCCCAGGCTACCCGCTGGTGAGCAGTTCTTC. The chain carries TRBV25-1 and TRBJ2-1; D is unresolved. The V end was cut by 3 bases, the J end by 9 bases, with 18 bases between. This CDR3 comprises 15 residues. The germline gives CDR1 MGHDK, CDR2 SYGVNS.

The rearrangement links TRBV12-3 or TRBV12-4 to TRBJ1-6; the D is unclear. The CDR3 totals 13 residues. V shed 4 bases and J shed 8 bases, with 9 bases lying between them. CDR3 in amino acids: CASSYRFHSPLHF. The CDR3 DNA is TGTGCCAGCAGTTATCGGTTTCATTCACCCCTCCACTTT.

The CDR3 loop is CAWRGTSLGSYEQYF. The CDR3 DNA reads TGTGCCTGGAGGGGGACTAGCCTAGGGTCCTACGAGCAGTACTTC. V and J are TRBV30 and TRBJ2-7; 9 bases map to TRBD2. J lost 1 base, V lost 3 bases, and 7 bases had no gene match. Germline V gene sequence: CDR1 GTSNPN, CDR2 SVGIG (reference sequence). This CDR3 region has 15 residues.

The rearrangement uses TRBV5-6 and TRBJ2-1; the match to TRBD2 covers 8 bases. The V gene's germline CDR1 is SGHDT and CDR2 YYEEEE. The CDR3 loop spans 13 amino acids. V was clipped by 3 bases and J by 10 bases; unmatched bases: 6. Here the CDR3 reads CASSWLASGEQFF. The CDR3, as DNA: TGTGCCAGCAGCTGGCTGGCTAGCGGGGAGCAGTTCTTC.

The CDR3 sequence is CATSTNRDHSNQPQHF. CDR3 nucleotide sequence: TGTGCCACCAGCACTAACAGGGACCATAGCAATCAGCCCCAGCATTTT. V is TRBV15 and J is TRBJ1-5, with TRBD1 as a possible D gene (6 bases). Germline V gives CDR1 LNHNV, CDR2 YYDKDF (reference sequence). There are 16 residues in the CDR3. With 4 bases removed from V and 0 bases from J, the gap between germline ends came to 13 bases.

This rearrangement joins TRBV12-3 or TRBV12-4 to TRBJ2-7; tentatively, D is TRBD1 (6 bases). Trimming stripped 6 bases from V and 2 bases from J, with 11 bases between. The CDR3 totals 13 residues. CDR3 coding DNA: TGTGCCAGCAGGCCACAGGGTCCCTACGAGCAGTACTTC. Translation: CASRPQGPYEQYF.

V and J are TRBV10-3 and TRBJ1-5; TRBD1 agrees at 10 bases. CDR3 length equals 17 residues. The V segment lost 0 bases and the J segment 6 bases; nucleotides outside the gene matches: 8. Germline V gene lookup returns CDR1 ENHRY and CDR2 SYGVKD. The CDR3 sequence is CAISESSTTGGGQPQHF. CDR3 DNA sequence: TGTGCCATCAGTGAGTCAAGTACGACAGGGGGCGGTCAGCCCCAGCATTTT.

This clone showed up just once. This chain joins TRBV6-5 and TRBJ2-7; 7 bases map to TRBD1. V shed 7 bases, J shed 0 bases, and the junction held 6 bases outside the gene matches. The length of the CDR3 is 14 residues. Germline loops: CDR1 MNHEY, CDR2 SVGAGI. The CDR3 sequence is CASTTQGISYEQYF. CDR3 bases: TGTGCCAGCACAACACAGGGGATCTCCTACGAGCAGTACTTC.

The chain is built from TRBV27 and TRBJ1-6; TRBD1 agrees at 8 bases. With V trimmed by 3 bases and J by 7 bases, 2 bases remained unmatched. The CDR3 runs to 14 residues. Germline-derived CDR1 and CDR2 are MNHEY and SMNVEV (reference sequence). The CDR3 region is CASSFGQGNSPLHF. The CDR3 nucleotides read TGTGCCAGCAGTTTTGGACAGGGAAATTCACCCCTCCACTTT.

This clone has a handful of counts. V gene TRBV6-2 or TRBV6-3 combines with J gene TRBJ1-2, with D hard to call. CDR1 is MNHEY, CDR2 SVGEGT, per germline. With 2 bases removed from V and 4 bases from J, the gap between germline ends came to 14 bases. The CDR3 spans 15 residues. CDR3 loop: CASSYGFEGGYGYTF. The CDR3 DNA sequence: TGTGCCAGCAGTTACGGGTTCGAGGGCGGCTATGGCTACACCTTC.